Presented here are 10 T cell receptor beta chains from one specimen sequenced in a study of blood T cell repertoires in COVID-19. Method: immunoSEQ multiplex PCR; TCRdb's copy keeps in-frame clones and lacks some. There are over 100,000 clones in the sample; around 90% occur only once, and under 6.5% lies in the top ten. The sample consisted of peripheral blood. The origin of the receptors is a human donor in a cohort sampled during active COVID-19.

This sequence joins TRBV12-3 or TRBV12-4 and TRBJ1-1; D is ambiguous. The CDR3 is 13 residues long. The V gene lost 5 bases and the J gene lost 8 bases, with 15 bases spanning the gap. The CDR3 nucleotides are TGTGCCAGCAGTATAGTTCGGTCAGGCGAAGCTTTCTTT. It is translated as CASSIVRSGEAFF.

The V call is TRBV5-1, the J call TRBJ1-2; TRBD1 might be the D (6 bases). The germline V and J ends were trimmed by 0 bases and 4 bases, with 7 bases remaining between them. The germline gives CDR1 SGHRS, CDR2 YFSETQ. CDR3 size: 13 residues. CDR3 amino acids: CASSLAGVYGYTF. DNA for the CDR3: TGCGCCAGCAGCTTGGCAGGGGTCTATGGCTACACCTTC.

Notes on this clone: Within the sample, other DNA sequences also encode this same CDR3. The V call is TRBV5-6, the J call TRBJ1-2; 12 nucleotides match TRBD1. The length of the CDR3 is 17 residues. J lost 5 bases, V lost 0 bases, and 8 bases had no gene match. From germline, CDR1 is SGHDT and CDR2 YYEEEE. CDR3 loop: CASSLVGTGGEDYGYTF. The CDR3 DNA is TGTGCCAGCAGCTTGGTGGGGACAGGGGGCGAGGATTATGGCTACACCTTC.

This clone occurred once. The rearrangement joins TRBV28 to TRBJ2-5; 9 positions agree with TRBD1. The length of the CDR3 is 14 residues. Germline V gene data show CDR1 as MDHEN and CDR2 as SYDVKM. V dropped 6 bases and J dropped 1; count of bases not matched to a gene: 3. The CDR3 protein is CASRLTGGQETQYF. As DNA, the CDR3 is TGTGCCAGCAGGCTGACAGGGGGCCAAGAGACCCAGTACTTC.

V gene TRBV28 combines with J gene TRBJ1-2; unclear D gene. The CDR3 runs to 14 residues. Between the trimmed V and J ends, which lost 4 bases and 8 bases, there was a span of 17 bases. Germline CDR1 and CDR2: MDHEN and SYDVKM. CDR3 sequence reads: CASSSSEGVNGYTF. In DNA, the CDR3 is TGTGCCAGCAGTTCCTCCGAAGGAGTAAACGGCTACACCTTC.

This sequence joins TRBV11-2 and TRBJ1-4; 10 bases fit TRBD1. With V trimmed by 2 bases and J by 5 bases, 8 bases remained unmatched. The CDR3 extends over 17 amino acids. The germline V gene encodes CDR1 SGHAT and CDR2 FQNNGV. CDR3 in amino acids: CASSLNPGQGFNEKLFF. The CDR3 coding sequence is TGTGCCAGCAGCTTAAATCCGGGACAGGGGTTCAATGAAAAACTGTTTTTT.

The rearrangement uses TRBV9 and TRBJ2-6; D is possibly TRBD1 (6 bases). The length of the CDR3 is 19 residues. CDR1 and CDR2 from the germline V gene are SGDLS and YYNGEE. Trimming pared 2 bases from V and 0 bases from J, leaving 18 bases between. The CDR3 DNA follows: TGTGCCAGCAGCGTCTCGAGTCAGGACAGCTACTCTGGGGCCAACGTCCTGACTTTC. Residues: CASSVSSQDSYSGANVLTF.

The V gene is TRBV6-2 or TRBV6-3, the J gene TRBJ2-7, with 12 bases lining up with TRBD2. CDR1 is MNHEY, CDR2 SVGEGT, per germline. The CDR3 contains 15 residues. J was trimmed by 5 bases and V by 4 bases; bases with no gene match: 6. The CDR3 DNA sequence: TGTGCCAGCAGTTCAGCTAGCGGGGGGGCCGACGAGCAGTACTTC. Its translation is CASSSASGGADEQYF.

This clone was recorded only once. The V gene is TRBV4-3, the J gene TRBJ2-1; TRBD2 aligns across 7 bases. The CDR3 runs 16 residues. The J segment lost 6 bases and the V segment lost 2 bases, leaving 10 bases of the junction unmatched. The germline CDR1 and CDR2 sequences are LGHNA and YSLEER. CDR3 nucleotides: TGCGCCAGCAGCCAACAGACGGCGGGAGCGGGCAATGAGCAGTTCTTC. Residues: CASSQQTAGAGNEQFF.

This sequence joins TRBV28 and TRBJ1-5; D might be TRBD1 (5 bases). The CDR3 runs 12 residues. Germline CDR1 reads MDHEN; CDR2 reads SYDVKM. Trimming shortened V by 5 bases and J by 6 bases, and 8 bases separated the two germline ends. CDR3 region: CASSQGTQPQHF. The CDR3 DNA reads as TGTGCCAGCAGTCAGGGTACTCAGCCCCAGCATTTT.